This T cell receptor beta chain was recovered during a study of blood T cell repertoires in COVID-19. Turning to the study itself: Acute and convalescent COVID-19 samples came from the United States, Italy and Spain.

Per the study methods: Amplified reference gene primers provided the basis for estimating nucleated cell counts. Measured with immunoSEQ multiplex PCR; TCRdb has only the in-frame clones, and not every one. Clonal size and the V and J genes are those of that table, whereas D and trimming came from the DNA. The sample consists of hundreds of thousands of clones, about 85% of them appearing once. This CDR3 is 15 amino acids long. Germline values: CDR1 LGHDT, CDR2 YNNKEL (reference sequence). V was trimmed by 6 bases and J by 4 bases, leaving 18 bases between them. The rearrangement joins TRBV3-1 (or the pseudogene TRBV3-2) to TRBJ2-5, with D possibly TRBD2 on 5 matching bases. The sample was peripheral blood. This clonotype originated in a woman between 18 and 29 years old with acute or convalescent COVID-19. The CDR3 DNA reads TGTGCCAGCAGTTTGCTAGCCCGTGAAACAGAGACCCAGTACTTC. Amino acids: CASSLLARETETQYF.